A single sample is the source of the 23 T cell receptor beta chains below, sequenced in a study of cytomegalovirus exposure and HLA in healthy donors (dated by TCRdb to about 2017). Library preparation used the immunoSEQ multiplex PCR assay. For the multiplex PCR, a mixture combining 60 forward primers for TCR Vbeta segments and 13 reverse primers for TCR Jbeta segments was used. Not all clones reach the TCRdb copy of this immuneACCESS table, which keeps in-frame sequences only. Checked studies attribute under half of the gap to unresolved V genes and leave the rest unexplained. The sample table shows some 140,000 clones, and around 79% are seen once. Around 9.1% of the sample is held by the ten biggest clonotypes. Sequenced input: PBMCs. These receptors were collected from a woman in her 50s in good health and CMV-seropositive.

CDR3 nucleotide sequence: TGTGCCAGCAGCTTCGCACAGGGGAGAAACATTCAGTACTTC. Translated, it gives CASSFAQGRNIQYF. This sequence joins TRBV7-9 and TRBJ2-4, with 7 bases matching TRBD1. The CDR3 length is 14 residues. Germline V lookup: CDR1 SEHNR, CDR2 FQNEAQ (reference sequence). Trimming removed 3 bases from V and 6 bases from J; junction bases left unmatched: 5.

This clone was recorded only once. The J gene is TRBJ2-5, the V gene TRBV7-2; D call uncertain. The V end was cut by 5 bases, the J end by 5 bases, with 12 bases between. There are 13 residues in the CDR3. The V gene's germline CDR1 is SGHTA and CDR2 FQGNSA. CDR3 DNA: TGTGCCAGCAGCCTAGGGATACAGGAGACCCAGTACTTC. This translates into CASSLGIQETQYF.

V usage is TRBV7-3 and J usage is TRBJ2-3; D is possibly TRBD1 (5 bases). This CDR3 spans 15 amino acids. Trimming stripped 4 bases from V and 1 base from J, with 12 bases between. Germline CDR1 is SGHTA and CDR2 is FQGTGA. In nucleotides, the CDR3 is TGTGCCAGCAGCTCCAGGGTTGCGGGCACAGATACGCAGTATTTT. Its protein is CASSSRVAGTDTQYF.

This clone was picked up a small number of times. The chain employs TRBV12-5 and TRBJ2-3; 7 nucleotides line up with TRBD2. CDR3 length: 16 residues. V lost 5 bases and J lost 4; bases outside the gene matches: 12. CDR1 and CDR2 (germline): LGHNT, FRNRAP. CDR3 residues: CASGPEAGLKADTQYF. The CDR3 DNA sequence: TGTGCTAGTGGTCCTGAAGCGGGGTTGAAGGCAGATACGCAGTATTTT.

This rearrangement joins TRBV28 to TRBJ2-1; 10 positions agree with TRBD1. There are 17 residues in the CDR3. J gave up 4 bases and V 1 base, and 7 bases lay outside the gene matches. CDR1 and CDR2 from the germline V gene are MDHEN and SYDVKM. CDR3 DNA: TGTGCCAGCAGTTTATCGCCGGACAGGGGGTCATACAATGAGCAGTTCTTC. It translates to CASSLSPDRGSYNEQFF.

This chain uses TRBV2 with TRBJ2-7, with TRBD2 matching 7 bases. CDR1 is SNHLY, CDR2 FYNNEI, per germline. The CDR3 runs 19 residues. With 1 base clipped from V and 0 bases from J, the junction kept 15 bases outside the gene matches. CDR3 sequence reads: CASSEGLSLREGYSYEQYF. CDR3 DNA: TGTGCCAGCAGTGAAGGCCTTAGTCTCAGGGAGGGATACTCCTACGAGCAGTACTTC.

This chain connects TRBV7-3 to TRBJ2-5; possible D gene TRBD1, 5 bases. The V gene lost 5 bases and the J gene lost 1 base, with 14 bases spanning the gap. The CDR3 runs to 15 residues. Germline CDR1 is SGHTA and CDR2 is FQGTGA. The CDR3 DNA is TGTGCCAGCAGCCTCTACGACAGCTCCCAAGAGACCCAGTACTTC. It specifies CASSLYDSSQETQYF.

The genes are TRBV5-1 and TRBJ2-3; D is uncertain. Germline V gene data show CDR1 as SGHRS and CDR2 as YFSETQ. The length of the CDR3 is 15 residues. V dropped 1 base and J dropped 6 bases, with 15 bases sitting between them. The CDR3 nucleotides are TGCGCCAGCAGCTTGATAACTTCGGGTATGGATACGCAGTATTTT. Translated: CASSLITSGMDTQYF.

The chain is built from TRBV27 and TRBJ2-1; possibly TRBD2 for D (6 bases). Germline assignment: CDR1 MNHEY and CDR2 SMNVEV (reference sequence). The CDR3 covers 16 residues. V gave up 2 bases and J gave up 7 bases, with 18 bases separating them. CDR3 region: CASSLAGLLSRNEQFF. In nucleotides, the CDR3 is TGTGCCAGCAGTTTAGCCGGACTATTATCAAGGAATGAGCAGTTCTTC.

This clone has only a few counts. This chain joins TRBV7-9 and TRBJ1-1, with 8 bases matching TRBD1. CDR3 length: 18 amino acids. CDR1 and CDR2 from the germline V gene are SEHNR and FQNEAQ (reference sequence). Trimming at V came to 7 bases and at J to 3 bases, leaving 19 bases not matched to a gene. The CDR3 DNA is TGTGCCAGCACCCCAACCTCGGCAGGGGGCGATAGTTACACTGAAGCTTTCTTT. Encoded protein: CASTPTSAGGDSYTEAFF. Combining the CDR3 with reference TRBV7-9 and TRBJ1-1 gives the whole variable domain DTGVSQNPRHKITKRGQNVTFRCDPISEHNRLYWYRQTLGQGPEFLTYFQNEAQLEKSRLLSDRFSAERPKGSFSTLEIQRTEQGDSAMYLCASTPTSAGGDSYTEAFFGQGTRLTVV.

The sample holds a few counts of this clone. The chain couples TRBV5-1 to TRBJ1-6; 10 bases line up with TRBD1. CDR1 SGHRS and CDR2 YFSETQ come from the germline V gene. The trim removed 4 bases at V and 5 bases at J, leaving 6 bases unmatched. The CDR3 covers 16 residues. The chain's CDR3 is CASSPSGQGDNSPLHF. The CDR3, as DNA: TGCGCCAGCAGCCCCTCCGGACAGGGGGATAATTCACCCCTCCACTTT.

The V and J genes are TRBV19 and TRBJ2-5; 8 bases agree with TRBD2. Unmatched junction bases numbered 11, after V lost 6 bases and J lost 5 bases. Looked up from germline, CDR1 is LNHDA and CDR2 is SQIVND (reference sequence). The CDR3 has 15 residues. The CDR3 sequence: CASSTIAGRGETQYF. CDR3 in DNA: TGTGCCAGTAGCACTATAGCGGGGCGCGGGGAGACCCAGTACTTC. The variable domain in full, completed from reference TRBV19 and TRBJ2-5, reads DGGITQSPKYLFRKEGQNVTLSCEQNLNHDAMYWYRQDPGQGLRLIYYSQIVNDFQKGDIAEGYSVSREKKESFPLTVTSAQKNPTAFYLCASSTIAGRGETQYFGPGTRLLVL.

The chain combines TRBV5-1 with TRBJ2-5; TRBD1 aligns across 7 bases. The CDR3 length is 14 residues. With V trimmed by 4 bases and J by 1 base, 4 bases remained unmatched. Germline V gene sequence: CDR1 SGHRS, CDR2 YFSETQ. The CDR3 loop reads CASSVRTGQETQYF. The CDR3 DNA follows: TGCGCCAGCAGCGTGCGGACAGGCCAAGAGACCCAGTACTTC.

The CDR3 reads CASSLGQDAYHQPQHF. DNA of the CDR3: TGTGCCAGCAGCTTAGGACAGGATGCGTATCATCAGCCCCAGCATTTT. V and J are TRBV13 and TRBJ1-5; D may be TRBD1 (5 bases). Trimming cost V 0 bases and J 5 bases, with 14 bases left between them. Germline loops: CDR1 PRHDT, CDR2 FYEKMQ (reference sequence). The CDR3 runs 16 residues.

The J gene is TRBJ1-4, the V gene TRBV4-2; 8 bases match TRBD1. The germline V gene has CDR1 LGHNA and CDR2 YNFKEQ. The CDR3 is made up of 16 amino acids. After removal of 1 base from V and 9 bases from J, the junction contained 10 bases not matched to a gene. This chain's CDR3 is CASSQAGGTGEQKLFF. The DNA of the CDR3 is TGTGCCAGCAGCCAAGCCGGGGGGACAGGAGAGCAAAAACTGTTTTTT.

This clone was counted a few times. V gene TRBV7-9 combines with J gene TRBJ1-5, with D perhaps TRBD1 (6 bases). With 5 bases removed from V and 4 bases from J, the gap between germline ends came to 12 bases. Looked up from germline, CDR1 is SEHNR and CDR2 is FQNEAQ (reference sequence). This CDR3 region has 14 residues. The DNA for the CDR3 is TGTGCCAGCAGCGTCTGGGACACAAATCAGCCCCAGCATTTT. It specifies CASSVWDTNQPQHF. The whole variable domain, filled in from reference TRBV7-9 and TRBJ1-5, reads DTGVSQNPRHKITKRGQNVTFRCDPISEHNRLYWYRQTLGQGPEFLTYFQNEAQLEKSRLLSDRFSAERPKGSFSTLEIQRTEQGDSAMYLCASSVWDTNQPQHFGDGTRLSIL.

Comments on this clone: In the same sample, other DNA sequences code for this CDR3. The chain links TRBV7-2 to TRBJ2-7, with D perhaps TRBD1 (6 bases). Germline V CDR1 and CDR2: SGHTA, FQGNSA. CDR3 length: 14 amino acids. V dropped 3 bases and J dropped 3 bases, with 12 bases sitting between them. The CDR3 is CASSLGQGNYEQYF. Written as DNA, the CDR3 is TGTGCCAGCAGCTTGGGGCAGGGGAACTACGAGCAGTACTTC. Full variable domain (outside the CDR3, taken from reference TRBV7-2 and TRBJ2-7): GAGVSQSPSNKVTEKGKDVELRCDPISGHTALYWYRQSLGQGLEFLIYFQGNSAPDKSGLPSDRFSAERTGGSVSTLTIQRTQQEDSAVYLCASSLGQGNYEQYFGPGTRLTVT.

This sequence joins TRBV5-4 and TRBJ2-7; a weak D match, TRBD1 (5 bases). This CDR3 spans 17 amino acids. Looked up from germline, CDR1 is SGHNT and CDR2 is YYREEE (reference sequence). Trimming stripped 5 bases from V and 6 bases from J, with 27 bases between. This CDR3 is CASSLRQGTGRRIEQYF. The CDR3 region has the DNA TGTGCCAGCAGTCTAAGGCAGGGAACAGGCCGGAGAATCGAGCAGTACTTC.

The chain is built from TRBV5-1 and TRBJ2-2; D is perhaps TRBD2 (5 bases). Germline V lookup: CDR1 SGHRS, CDR2 YFSETQ. CDR3 length: 16 amino acids. V dropped 0 bases and J dropped 6 bases, with 15 bases sitting between them. This CDR3 reads CASSLGASKDSGELFF. The DNA for the CDR3 is TGCGCCAGCAGCTTGGGAGCCTCAAAGGACTCCGGGGAGCTGTTTTTT.

The rearrangement links TRBV4-2 to TRBJ2-2; D unresolved. The CDR3 has 16 residues. The germline V gene encodes CDR1 LGHNA and CDR2 YNFKEQ. V lost 4 bases to trimming and J lost 5 bases, with 17 bases between them. The CDR3 here is CASSLNHRVGTGELFF. The CDR3, as DNA: TGTGCCAGCAGCCTAAATCACCGGGTGGGTACCGGGGAGCTGTTTTTT.

The rearrangement links TRBV9 to TRBJ2-3; 15 bases line up with TRBD2. V dropped 4 bases and J dropped 6; count of bases not matched to a gene: 12. There are 18 residues in the CDR3. Germline CDR1 and CDR2: SGDLS and YYNGEE. The CDR3 sequence: CASSIRTSGGAVSDTQYF. CDR3 DNA sequence: TGTGCCAGCAGCATCCGGACTAGCGGGGGGGCGGTGTCGGATACGCAGTATTTT.

The rearrangement uses TRBV27 and TRBJ1-2; D is unresolved. This CDR3 region has 15 residues. V lost 4 bases to trimming and J lost 7 bases, with 19 bases between them. Germline assignment: CDR1 MNHEY and CDR2 SMNVEV (reference sequence). In DNA, the CDR3 is TGTGCCAGCAGTTCTGGTAACGGGGTCTTCCGTGGCTACACCTTC. Encoded protein: CASSSGNGVFRGYTF.

A single count supports this clone. The genes are TRBV5-1 and TRBJ1-5; the D gene is possibly TRBD1 (5 bases). Trimming took 5 bases from V and 0 from J, leaving 9 bases between them. This CDR3 has 14 residues. The germline V gene has CDR1 SGHRS and CDR2 YFSETQ. The CDR3 sequence is CASRPTASNQPQHF. The DNA of the CDR3 is TGCGCCAGCAGACCGACAGCTAGCAATCAGCCCCAGCATTTT.